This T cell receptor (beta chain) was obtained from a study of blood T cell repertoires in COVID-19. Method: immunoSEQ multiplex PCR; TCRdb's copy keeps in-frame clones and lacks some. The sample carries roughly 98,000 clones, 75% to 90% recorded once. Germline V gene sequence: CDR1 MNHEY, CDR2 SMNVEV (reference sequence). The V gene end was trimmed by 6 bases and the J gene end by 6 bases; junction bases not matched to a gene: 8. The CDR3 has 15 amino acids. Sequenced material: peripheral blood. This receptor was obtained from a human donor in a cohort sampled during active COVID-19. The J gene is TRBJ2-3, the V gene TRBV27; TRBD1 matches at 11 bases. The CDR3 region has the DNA TGTGCCAGCAGGAGGGACAGGGGGATACTGGATACGCAGTATTTT. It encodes CASRRDRGILDTQYF.